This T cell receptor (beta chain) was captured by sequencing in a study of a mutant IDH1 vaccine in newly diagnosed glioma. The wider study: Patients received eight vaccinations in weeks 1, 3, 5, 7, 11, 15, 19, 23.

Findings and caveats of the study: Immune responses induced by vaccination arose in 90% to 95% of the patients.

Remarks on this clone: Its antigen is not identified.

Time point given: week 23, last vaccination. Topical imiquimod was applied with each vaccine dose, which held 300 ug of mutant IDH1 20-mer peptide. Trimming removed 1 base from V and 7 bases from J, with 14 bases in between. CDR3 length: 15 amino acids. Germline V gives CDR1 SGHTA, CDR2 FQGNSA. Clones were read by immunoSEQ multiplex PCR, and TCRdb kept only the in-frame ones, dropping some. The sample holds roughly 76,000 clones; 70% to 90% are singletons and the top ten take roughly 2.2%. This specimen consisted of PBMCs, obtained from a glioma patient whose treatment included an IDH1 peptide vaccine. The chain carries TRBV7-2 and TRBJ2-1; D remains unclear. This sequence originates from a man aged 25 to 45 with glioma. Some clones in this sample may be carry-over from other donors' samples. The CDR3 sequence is CASSLVKAGWNEQFF. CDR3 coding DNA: TGTGCCAGCAGCTTAGTCAAGGCCGGGTGGAATGAGCAGTTCTTC.